What follows is one T cell receptor beta chain and its context. This sample stems from a study of blood T cell repertoires in COVID-19. For the study at large: The study drew acute and convalescent COVID-19 samples from the United States, Italy and Spain.

In germline, CDR1 is KGHDR, CDR2 SFDVKD. Trimming cost V 4 bases and J 4 bases; bases outside gene matches: 11. This CDR3 is 17 amino acids long. Original analysis: Estimation of nucleated cell counts relied on the amplification of reference gene primers. The protocol was immunoSEQ multiplex PCR, while the TCRdb copy is restricted to in-frame clones and leaves out a portion. V and J calls and clone size are those listed in that table; D and trimming were worked out from the DNA. The repertoire holds 50,000 to 75,000 clones, with roughly nine tenths as singletons. This sequence originates from a man in his 60s with acute or convalescent COVID-19. The V call is TRBV24-1, the J call TRBJ2-3; 9 bases agree with TRBD1. Sequenced: peripheral blood. CDR3 in DNA: TGTGCCACCAGTGACCCACTAGGGACAGGGTTCGCAGATACGCAGTATTTT. Residues: CATSDPLGTGFADTQYF.